This T cell receptor (beta chain) came from a study of blood T cells in healthy people across ages (dated by TCRdb to about 2015). A note on the overall study: In model experiments, template switching captured about one uniquely barcoded TCR beta cDNA molecule for every two T cells. To track age-related changes in TCR beta repertoire diversity, the study relied on deep sequencing normalized with unique cDNA molecular identifiers. The donors were divided into four age groups: young (average approximately 17 years), middle-aged (over 35), aged (about 56) and long-lived (about 80). To avoid experimental bias, donors of different ages were randomly spread across the sequencing lanes. For two donors (one aged 18 to 29 and one aged 80 or older), the study analyzed two additional independent replicas of 1 million unique cDNA reads from the same blood draw. Study-wide findings and limitations: Compared with the aged group, more naive CD4+ T cells, fewer expanded clones and increased TCR diversity were shown by the long-lived group, suggesting age selection. The CMV infection status of donors was not known, potentially confounding age-related changes in expanded clonotypes. Conclusive comparison of naive and antigen-experienced compartments was prevented by the profiling of bulk unsorted PBMCs. As age increased, observed TCR beta diversity per million T cells dropped in a roughly linear way, and a significant reduction was already evident by age 40. Estimates of total diversity based on one million sequenced T cells were considered lower bounds and underestimates. Observed TCR beta diversity correlated strongly with the percentage of naive T cells measured by flow cytometry.

As regards this clonotype: The antigen it recognizes is unknown. The record has no base qualities; no much larger clone is one base away.

The donors were a few dozen Caucasian individuals from Russia, aged roughly 6 to 100 years, who were systemically healthy. About 10 milliliters of peripheral blood were collected from each donor into EDTA-treated Vacutainer tubes. Ficoll-Paque density-gradient centrifugation was used to isolate PBMCs, with at least 6 million obtained per sample. Total RNA, at least 6 micrograms per sample, was extracted from PBMCs with Trizol reagent. Naive CD45RAhigh/CD27high T cell percentages were measured by flow cytometry on a PBMC aliquot from every donor. Libraries were made using 5' RACE. A second about 7 to 11 cycle PCR used a sample-barcoded 5' primer and a J-beta primer mix. Each TCR beta cDNA molecule received a unique molecular identifier from a template-switch 5' adaptor carrying 12 random nucleotides. Each sample yielded at least 2.5 million CDR3-containing paired-end reads. First-strand cDNA was synthesized from all RNA with the Mint cDNA synthesis kit, primed by a TRBC-specific oligonucleotide. Following uracil-DNA glycosylase treatment, a first 18-cycle PCR with universal primers M1SS and BC2_uni_R was performed on all cDNA. In the authors' own workflow: For normalization, 1 million high-quality reads were randomly selected from each sample, with every read carrying a distinct molecular identifier. Instead of being binned into consensus sequences, reads that shared molecular identifiers were thrown out. CDR3 identification, clonotype clustering and error correction used MiTCR with a Q25 quality threshold and the strictest error-elimination algorithm. A nonparametric unseen species model with Euler transformation was used to estimate lower-bound total TCR beta diversity. The public reads were reprocessed in TCRdb via fastp at Q25 and MiXCR, keeping in-frame beta chains. Every entry covers one CDR3 protein and lists the most common genes and DNA from its rows. TCRdb, rather than the study authors, made the V and J calls. This sample holds over 1,500,000 distinct CDR3 sequences; more than 35% were observed only once. The biggest ten clones account for 23% of the sample.

The receptor was derived from a human donor in good health. Sequencing was performed on blood.

CDR3 sequence: CATSDSTEAFGELFF. Here is the DNA: TGTGCCACCAGTGACTCAACCGAGGCTTTCGGGGAGCTGTTTTTT. The chain is encoded by TRBV24-1 joined to TRBJ2-2; the D gene identity is not certain. Including the terminal cysteine and phenylalanine, the CDR3 comprises 15 residues. Only CDR3 DNA remains: 45 bases, in frame from the first base. Taken from the germline V gene, the CDR1 and CDR2 loops are KGHDR and SFDVKD. V loses 4 bases of germline sequence and J loses 7 bases, and the interval between the two ends is 15 bases.